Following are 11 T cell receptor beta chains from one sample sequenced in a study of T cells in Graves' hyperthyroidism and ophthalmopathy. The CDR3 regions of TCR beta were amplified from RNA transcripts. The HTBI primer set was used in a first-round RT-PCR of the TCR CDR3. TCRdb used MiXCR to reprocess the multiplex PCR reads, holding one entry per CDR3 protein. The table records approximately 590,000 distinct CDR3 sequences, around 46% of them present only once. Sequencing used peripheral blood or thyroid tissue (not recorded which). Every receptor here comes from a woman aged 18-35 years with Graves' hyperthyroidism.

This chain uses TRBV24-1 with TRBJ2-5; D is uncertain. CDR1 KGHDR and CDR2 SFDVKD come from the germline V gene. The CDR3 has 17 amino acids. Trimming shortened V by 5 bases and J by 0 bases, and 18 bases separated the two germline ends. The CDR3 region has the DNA TGTGCCACCAGTGGAACGGGTCTCGGCAGGTACCAAGAGACCCAGTACTTC. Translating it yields CATSGTGLGRYQETQYF.

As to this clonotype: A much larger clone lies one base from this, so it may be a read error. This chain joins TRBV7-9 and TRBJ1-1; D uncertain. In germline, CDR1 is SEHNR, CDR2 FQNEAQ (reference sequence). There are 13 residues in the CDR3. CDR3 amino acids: CASGLGQWTEAFF. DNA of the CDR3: TGTGCCAGCGGCTTAGGTCAGTGGACTGAAGCTTTCTTT.

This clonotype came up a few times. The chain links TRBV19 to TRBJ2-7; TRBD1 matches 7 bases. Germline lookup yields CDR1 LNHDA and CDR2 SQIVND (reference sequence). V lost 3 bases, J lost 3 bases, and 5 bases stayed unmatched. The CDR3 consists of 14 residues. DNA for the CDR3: TGTGCCAGTAGTATGGGGACAGATTTCTACGAGCAGTACTTC. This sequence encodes CASSMGTDFYEQYF.

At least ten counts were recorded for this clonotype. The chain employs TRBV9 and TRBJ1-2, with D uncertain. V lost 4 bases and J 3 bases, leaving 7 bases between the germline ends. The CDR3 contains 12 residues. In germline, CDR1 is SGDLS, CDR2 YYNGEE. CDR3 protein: CASSLGYYGYTF. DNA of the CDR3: TGTGCCAGCAGCCTGGGGTACTATGGCTACACCTTC.

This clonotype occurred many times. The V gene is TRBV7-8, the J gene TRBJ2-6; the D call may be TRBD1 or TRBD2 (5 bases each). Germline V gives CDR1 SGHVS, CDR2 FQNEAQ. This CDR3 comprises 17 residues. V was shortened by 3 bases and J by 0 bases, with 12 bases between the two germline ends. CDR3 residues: CASSLPGRSSGANVLTF. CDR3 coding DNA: TGTGCCAGCAGCTTGCCGGGACGAAGCTCTGGGGCCAACGTCCTGACTTTC.

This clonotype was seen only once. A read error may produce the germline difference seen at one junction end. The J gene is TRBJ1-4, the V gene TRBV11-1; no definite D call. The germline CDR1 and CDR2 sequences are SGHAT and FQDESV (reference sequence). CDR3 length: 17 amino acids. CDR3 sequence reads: CTSSKLTQTSTNEKLFF. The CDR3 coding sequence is TGTACCAGCAGCAAACTGACACAAACCTCAACTAATGAAAAACTGTTTTTT.

CDR3: CATREGLGNSPLHF. The CDR3 coding sequence is TGTGCCACCAGAGAGGGGCTCGGTAATTCACCCCTCCACTTT. This sequence joins TRBV15 and TRBJ1-6; D perhaps matches TRBD1 (5 bases). V lost 6 bases to trimming and J lost 6 bases, with 12 bases between them. Germline-derived CDR1 and CDR2 are LNHNV and YYDKDF (reference sequence). The CDR3 is made up of 14 amino acids.

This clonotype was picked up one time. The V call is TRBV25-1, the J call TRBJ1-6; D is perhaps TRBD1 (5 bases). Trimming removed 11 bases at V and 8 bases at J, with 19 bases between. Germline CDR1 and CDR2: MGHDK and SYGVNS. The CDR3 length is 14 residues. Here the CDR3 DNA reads TGTGCCTGGAGTTCTGGGGTAGGGGATTCACCCCTCCACTTT. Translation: CAWSSGVGDSPLHF.

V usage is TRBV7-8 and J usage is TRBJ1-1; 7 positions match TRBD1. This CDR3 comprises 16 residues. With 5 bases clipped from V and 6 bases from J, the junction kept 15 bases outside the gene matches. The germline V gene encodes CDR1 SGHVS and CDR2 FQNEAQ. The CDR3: CASSPLGVGGDAEAFF. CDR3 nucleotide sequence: TGTGCCAGCAGCCCCCTAGGTGTAGGGGGCGACGCTGAAGCTTTCTTT.

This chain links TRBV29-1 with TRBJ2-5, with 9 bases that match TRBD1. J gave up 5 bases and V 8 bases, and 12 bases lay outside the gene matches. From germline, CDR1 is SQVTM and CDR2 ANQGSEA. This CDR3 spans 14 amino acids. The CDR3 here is CSSPQGAAYETQYF. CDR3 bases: TGCAGCAGTCCACAGGGGGCGGCCTATGAGACCCAGTACTTC. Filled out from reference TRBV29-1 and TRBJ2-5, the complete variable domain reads SAVISQKPSRDICQRGTSLTIQCQVDSQVTMMFWYRQQPGQSLTLIATANQGSEATYESGFVIDKFPISRPNLTFSTLTVSNMSPEDSSIYLCSSPQGAAYETQYFGPGTRLLVL.

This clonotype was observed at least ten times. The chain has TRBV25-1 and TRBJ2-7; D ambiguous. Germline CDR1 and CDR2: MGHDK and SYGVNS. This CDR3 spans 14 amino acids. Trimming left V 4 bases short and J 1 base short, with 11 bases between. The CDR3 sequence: CASSGPAGSYEQYF. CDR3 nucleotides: TGTGCCAGCAGTGGGCCGGCAGGTTCCTACGAGCAGTACTTC.